The sequence of this T cell receptor beta chain was determined in a study of cytomegalovirus exposure and HLA in healthy donors. As for the study in general: The early release's HLA-typed donors yielded tens of millions of unique TCRs. Study-wide results and limits: Earlier analysis found most TCR beta V segments productive about 87% or about 30% of the time.

Participants comprised healthy donors of bone marrow. On this clone itself: Antigen specificity is unknown.

With 60 Vbeta and 13 Jbeta primers, the PCR was carried out. Generated by immunoSEQ multiplex PCR, the TCRdb table keeps only in-frame clones and is missing some. Of about 120,000 clones in the sample, approximately 80% were seen once. The sample was PBMCs. The TCR originated in a woman in her thirties or forties in good health and CMV-seropositive.

CDR3 loop: CASRPAIAGSYEQYF. CDR3 DNA: TGTGCCAGCAGGCCGGCGATAGCGGGCTCCTACGAGCAGTACTTC. The V gene is TRBV6-6, the J gene TRBJ2-7; 7 bases match TRBD2. The germline V gene has CDR1 MNHNY and CDR2 SVGAGI (reference sequence). The CDR3 has 15 residues. V shed 6 bases and J 0 bases; nucleotides not matched to a gene: 8.